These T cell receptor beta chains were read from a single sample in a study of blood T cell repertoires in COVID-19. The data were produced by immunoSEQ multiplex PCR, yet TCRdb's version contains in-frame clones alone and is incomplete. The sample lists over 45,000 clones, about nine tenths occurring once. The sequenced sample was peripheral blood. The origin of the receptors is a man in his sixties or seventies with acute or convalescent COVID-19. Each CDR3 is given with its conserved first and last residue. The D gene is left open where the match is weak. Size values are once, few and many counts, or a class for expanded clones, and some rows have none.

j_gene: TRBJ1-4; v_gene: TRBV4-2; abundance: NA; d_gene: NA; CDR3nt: TGTGCCAGCAGCCAAGATCGGCGAAGGACAGTACCGAACAATGAAAAACTGTTTTTT; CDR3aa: CASSQDRRRTVPNNEKLFF
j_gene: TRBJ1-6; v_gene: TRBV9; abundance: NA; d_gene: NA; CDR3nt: TGTGCCAGCGGGGAGGGGACAATTTCTTCACCCCTCCACTTT; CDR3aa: CASGEGTISSPLHF
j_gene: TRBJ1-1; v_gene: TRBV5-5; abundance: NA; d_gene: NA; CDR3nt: TGTGCCAGCAGCTTGGGCGTTCTCGCTGAAGCTTTCTTT; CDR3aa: CASSLGVLAEAFF
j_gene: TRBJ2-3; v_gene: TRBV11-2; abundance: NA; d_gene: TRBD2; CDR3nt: TGTGCCAGCAGCTCCAGACTAGCGGGGGCCACAGATACGCAGTATTTT; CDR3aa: CASSSRLAGATDTQYF
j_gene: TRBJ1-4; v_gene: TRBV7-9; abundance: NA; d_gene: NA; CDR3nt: TGTGCCAGCAGCCGGGGGATGACTAATGAAAAACTGTTTTTT; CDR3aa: CASSRGMTNEKLFF
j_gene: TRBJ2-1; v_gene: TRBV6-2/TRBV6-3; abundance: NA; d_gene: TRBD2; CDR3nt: TGTGCCAGCAGTTGGGCCGGGACTAGCGCGATTTTGAACAATGAGCAGTTCTTC; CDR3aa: CASSWAGTSAILNNEQFF
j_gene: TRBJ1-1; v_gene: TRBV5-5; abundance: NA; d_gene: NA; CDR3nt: TGTGCCAGCAGCTTATTAAGGGGCCAGGGAGCTTTCTTT; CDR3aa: CASSLLRGQGAFF
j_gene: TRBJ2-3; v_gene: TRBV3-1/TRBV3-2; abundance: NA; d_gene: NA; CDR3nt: TGTGCCAGCAGCCAGGGCCACACAGATACGCAGTATTTT; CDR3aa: CASSQGHTDTQYF
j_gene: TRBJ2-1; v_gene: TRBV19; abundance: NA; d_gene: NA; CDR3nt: TGTGCCAGTAGTTGGCGGAGGGGCTACAATGAGCAGTTCTTC; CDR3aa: CASSWRRGYNEQFF
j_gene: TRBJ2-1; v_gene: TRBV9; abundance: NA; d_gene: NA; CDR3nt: TGTGCCAGCAGCCCCCCCGGGATGAGCTCCTACAATGAGCAGTTCTTC; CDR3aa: CASSPPGMSSYNEQFF
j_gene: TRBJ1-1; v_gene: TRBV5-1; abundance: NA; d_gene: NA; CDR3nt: TGCGCCAGCAGCTCATTATCAGATAACACTGAAGCTTTCTTT; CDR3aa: CASSSLSDNTEAFF
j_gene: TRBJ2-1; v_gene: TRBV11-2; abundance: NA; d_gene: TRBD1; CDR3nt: TGTGCCAGCAGCTTAGCAAGGGACAGGGGTTATGGCAATGAGCAGTTCTTC; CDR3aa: CASSLARDRGYGNEQFF
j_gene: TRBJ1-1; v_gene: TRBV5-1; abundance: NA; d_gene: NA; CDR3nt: TGCGCCAGCAGCATTGACAGGCACATCACGGACACTGAAGCTTTCTTT; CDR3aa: CASSIDRHITDTEAFF
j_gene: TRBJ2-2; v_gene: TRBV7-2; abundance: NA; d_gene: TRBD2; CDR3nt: TGTGCCAGCAGCCCCCTTCTGGGTAGCGGGGATACCGGGGAGCTGTTTTTT; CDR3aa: CASSPLLGSGDTGELFF
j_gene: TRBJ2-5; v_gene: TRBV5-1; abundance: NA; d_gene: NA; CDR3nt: TGCGCCAGCAGCTTGGTAGGGGAACTTGGAGAGACCCAGTACTTC; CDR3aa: CASSLVGELGETQYF
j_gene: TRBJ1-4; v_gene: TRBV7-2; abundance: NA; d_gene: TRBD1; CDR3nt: TGTGCCAGCAGCCCCAGGGGGGCAACTAATGAAAAACTGTTTTTT; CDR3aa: CASSPRGATNEKLFF
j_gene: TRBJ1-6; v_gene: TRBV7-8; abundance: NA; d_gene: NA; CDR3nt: TGTGCCAGCAGCTTAGGGACAGACTATAATTCACCCCTCCACTTT; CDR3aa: CASSLGTDYNSPLHF
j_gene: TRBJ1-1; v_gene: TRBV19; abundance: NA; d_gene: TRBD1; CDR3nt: TGTGCCAGTAGCCCGATCGACAGGGACACTGAAGCTTTCTTT; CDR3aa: CASSPIDRDTEAFF
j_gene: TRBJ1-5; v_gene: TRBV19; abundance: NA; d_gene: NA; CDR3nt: TGTGCCAGTAGTATCATTAACAGGAATCAGCCCCAGCATTTT; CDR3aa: CASSIINRNQPQHF
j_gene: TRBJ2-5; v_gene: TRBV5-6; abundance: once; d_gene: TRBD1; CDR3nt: TGTGCCAGCAGCGACGACAGGGAAGAGACCCAGTACTTC; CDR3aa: CASSDDREETQYF
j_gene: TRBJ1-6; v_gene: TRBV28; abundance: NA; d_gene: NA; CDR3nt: TGTGCCAGCAGTTTGACCCGGACTATAGGGACCCTCCACTTT; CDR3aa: CASSLTRTIGTLHF
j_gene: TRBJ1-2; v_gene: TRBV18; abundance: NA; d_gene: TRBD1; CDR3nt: TGTGCCAGCTCACCCTCAAGGGACAGGGCCTCCCGCGGGGGCTACACCTTC; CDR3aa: CASSPSRDRASRGGYTF
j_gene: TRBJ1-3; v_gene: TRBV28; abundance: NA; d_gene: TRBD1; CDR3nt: TGTGCCAGCAGTTTAGGACAGGGAAGAAACACCATATATTTT; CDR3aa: CASSLGQGRNTIYF
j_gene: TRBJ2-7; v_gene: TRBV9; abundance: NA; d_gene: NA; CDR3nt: TGTGCCAGCAGCGTAGGAGGGAAATACGAGCAGTACTTC; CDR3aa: CASSVGGKYEQYF
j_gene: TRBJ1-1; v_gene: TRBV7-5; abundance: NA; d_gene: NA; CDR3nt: TGTGCCAGAAGCTTAGCGGGTTCCAGGGTAAACACTGAAGCTTTCTTT; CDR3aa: CARSLAGSRVNTEAFF
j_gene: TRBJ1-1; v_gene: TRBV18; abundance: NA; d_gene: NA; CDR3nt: TGTGCCAGCTCCCTATTGCGGGTGGATCTAAGGACTGAAGCTTTCTTT; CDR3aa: CASSLLRVDLRTEAFF
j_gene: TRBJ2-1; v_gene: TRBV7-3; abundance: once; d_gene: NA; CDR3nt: TGTGCCAGCAGCCCTCAGGGGCTAATTACGGTGCGTTACAATGAGCAGTTCTTC; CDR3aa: CASSPQGLITVRYNEQFF
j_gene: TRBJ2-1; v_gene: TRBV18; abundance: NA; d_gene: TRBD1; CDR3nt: TGTGCCAGCTCAGGGACAGGCAGTTCGGAGCAGTTCTTC; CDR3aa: CASSGTGSSEQFF
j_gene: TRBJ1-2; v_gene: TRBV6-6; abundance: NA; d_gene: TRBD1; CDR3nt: TGTGCCAGCAGTTACACAGGGGGGGGAGAGGGCTACACCTTC; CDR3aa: CASSYTGGGEGYTF
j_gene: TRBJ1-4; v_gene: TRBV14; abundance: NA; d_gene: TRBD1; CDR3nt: TGTGCCAGCAGCCCGACAGGGGGCTCAACTAATGAAAAACTGTTTTTT; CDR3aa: CASSPTGGSTNEKLFF
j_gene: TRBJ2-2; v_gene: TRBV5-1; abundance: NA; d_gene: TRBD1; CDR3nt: TGCGCCAGCAGCCAAGGGACAGGGTGGGCCGGGGAGCTGTTTTTT; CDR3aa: CASSQGTGWAGELFF
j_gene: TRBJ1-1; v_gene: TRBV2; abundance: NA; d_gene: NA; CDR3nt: TGTGCCAGCAGCCGACAGCAGCTGAACACTGAAGCTTTCTTT; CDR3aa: CASSRQQLNTEAFF
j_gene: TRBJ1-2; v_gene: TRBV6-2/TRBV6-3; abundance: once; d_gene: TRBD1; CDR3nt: TGTGCCAGCAGTTACCGGGACAGGGGAGACTATGGCTACACCTTC; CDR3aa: CASSYRDRGDYGYTF
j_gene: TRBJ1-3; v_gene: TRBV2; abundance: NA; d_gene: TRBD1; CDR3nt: TGTGCCAGCAGTCAGAGGGACAGGGCACATTTT; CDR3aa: CASSQRDRAHF
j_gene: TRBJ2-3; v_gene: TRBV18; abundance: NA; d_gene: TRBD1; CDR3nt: TGTGCCAGCTCACCACTAGCCGGACAGGGGGACACAGATACGCAGTATTTT; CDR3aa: CASSPLAGQGDTDTQYF
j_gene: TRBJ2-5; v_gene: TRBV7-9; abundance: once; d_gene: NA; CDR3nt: TGTGCCAGCAGCTTAGTGGGGGGCCAAGAGACCCAGTACTTC; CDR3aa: CASSLVGGQETQYF
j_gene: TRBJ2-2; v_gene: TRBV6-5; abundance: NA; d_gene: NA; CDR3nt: TGTGCCAGCAGGCCCACAGATCCGAACACCGGGGAGCTGTTTTTT; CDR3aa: CASRPTDPNTGELFF
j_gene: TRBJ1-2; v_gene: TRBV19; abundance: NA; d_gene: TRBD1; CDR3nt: TGTGCCAGTACCCCGGTCAGGGGGGCGCCGGGAAGAGGCTACACCTTC; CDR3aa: CASTPVRGAPGRGYTF
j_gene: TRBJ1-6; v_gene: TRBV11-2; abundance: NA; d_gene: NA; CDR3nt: TGTGCCAGCAGCTTTAACAGGGTGTCAAATTCACCCCTCCACTTT; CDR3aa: CASSFNRVSNSPLHF
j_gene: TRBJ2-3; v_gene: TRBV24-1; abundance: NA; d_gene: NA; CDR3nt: TGTGCCACCAGTGATTCAGGGCTCACAGATACGCAGTATTTT; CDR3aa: CATSDSGLTDTQYF
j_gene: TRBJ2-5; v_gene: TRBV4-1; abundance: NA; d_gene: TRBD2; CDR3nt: TGCGCCAGCAGCCAAGATAACGTAGCGGGAGAGACCCAGTACTTC; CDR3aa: CASSQDNVAGETQYF
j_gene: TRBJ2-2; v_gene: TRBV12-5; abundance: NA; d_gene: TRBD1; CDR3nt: TGTGCTAGTGGTTTGGTACAGGGGCACACCGGGGAGCTGTTTTTT; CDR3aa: CASGLVQGHTGELFF
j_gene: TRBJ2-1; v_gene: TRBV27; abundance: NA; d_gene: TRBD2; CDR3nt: TGTGCCAGCCACAGTCCGGGACTAAGGGGATTCATGCCCTACAATGAGCAGTTCTTC; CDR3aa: CASHSPGLRGFMPYNEQFF
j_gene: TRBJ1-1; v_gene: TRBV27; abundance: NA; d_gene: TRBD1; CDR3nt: TGTGCCAGCAACCGGGACAGGAACACTGAAGCTTTCTTT; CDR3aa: CASNRDRNTEAFF
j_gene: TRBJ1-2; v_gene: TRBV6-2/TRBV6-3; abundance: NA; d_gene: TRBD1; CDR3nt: TGTGCCAGCAGTATGCGACAGGGTGCCCTCTATGGCTACACCTTC; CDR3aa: CASSMRQGALYGYTF
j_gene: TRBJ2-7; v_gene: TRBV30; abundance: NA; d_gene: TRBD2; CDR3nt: TGTGGAGCGGGGGGCCAGTACGAGCAGTACTTC; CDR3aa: CGAGGQYEQYF